This T cell receptor beta chain derives from a study of blood T cell repertoires in COVID-19. At the level of the study: There were acute and convalescent COVID-19 samples, and they came from the United States, Italy and Spain. T cells, B-cell-depleted T cells, or PBMCs provided the cDNA or gDNA that served as material.

In the original analysis: The authors estimated nucleated cell counts from reference gene primer amplification. Some clones are missing from TCRdb's copy, which holds only in-frame ones; the method was immunoSEQ multiplex PCR. Clone size and V and J calls were adopted from that table, with D and trimming inferred from the DNA. The sample holds around 72,000 clones, over 80% seen once. The J segment lost 8 bases and the V segment lost 5 bases, leaving 8 bases of the junction unmatched. Germline values: CDR1 SGHTA, CDR2 FQGTGA. CDR3 length: 13 amino acids. V usage is TRBV7-3 and J usage is TRBJ1-2; TRBD1 matches at 7 bases. The receptor was isolated from a woman of 80 years or more with acute or convalescent COVID-19. The sequenced sample was peripheral blood. The CDR3, as DNA: TGTGCCAGCAGCCCTTCAGGGGGGTGGGGCTACACCTTC. Translating gives CASSPSGGWGYTF.